This T cell receptor beta chain appears in the sequencing data of a study of shared clonotypes between healthy human individuals. Overall study findings and caveats: Sharing across several donors was seen in roughly 5% of naive CD4 clonotypes. In having few donors, the study represented limited genetic and exposure-history diversity. Clonotypes which were not shared had lower generation probabilities than clonotypes that all four donors shared.

This CDR3 has 13 residues. With 1 base removed from V and 2 bases from J, the gap between germline ends came to 8 bases. CDR1 and CDR2 from the germline V gene are GTSNPN and SVGIG (reference sequence). Comment on this clone: Antigen unknown. This specimen includes other DNA sequences encoding the same CDR3.

Study processing details: Junction-only sequences produced by ImmunoSEQ had no quality scores, so filtering differed. This table comes from immunoSEQ multiplex PCR, and its TCRdb copy is limited to in-frame clones, with some not included. From that table come the V and J calls and clone size; the DNA was used to work out D and trimming. This sample has more than 2,000,000 clones, with 93% found just once. This clonotype was sampled from a man between 18 and 35 years old in good health. Some clones in this sample may be carry-over from other donors' samples. Material for sequencing was naive CD4+ T cells from PBMCs. Indicated subset: CD45RA+ positively selected. The chain is built from TRBV30 and TRBJ1-2; a weak D match, TRBD1 (5 bases). CDR3 sequence: CAWSASGNYGYTF. The CDR3 DNA is TGTGCCTGGAGTGCGTCAGGGAACTATGGCTACACCTTC.